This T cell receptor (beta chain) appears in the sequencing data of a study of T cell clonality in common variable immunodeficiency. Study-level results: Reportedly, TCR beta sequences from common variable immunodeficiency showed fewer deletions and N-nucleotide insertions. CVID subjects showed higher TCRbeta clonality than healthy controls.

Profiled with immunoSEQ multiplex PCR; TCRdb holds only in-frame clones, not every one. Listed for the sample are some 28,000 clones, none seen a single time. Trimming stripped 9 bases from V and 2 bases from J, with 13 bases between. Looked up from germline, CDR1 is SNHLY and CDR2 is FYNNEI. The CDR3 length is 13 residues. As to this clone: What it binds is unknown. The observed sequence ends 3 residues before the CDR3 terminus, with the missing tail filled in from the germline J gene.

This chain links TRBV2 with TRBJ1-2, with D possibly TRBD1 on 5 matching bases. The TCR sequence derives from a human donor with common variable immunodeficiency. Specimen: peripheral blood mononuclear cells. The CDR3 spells CARGDSGNYGYTF. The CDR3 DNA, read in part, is TGTGCCAGGGGGGACTCAGGCAACTATGGC.